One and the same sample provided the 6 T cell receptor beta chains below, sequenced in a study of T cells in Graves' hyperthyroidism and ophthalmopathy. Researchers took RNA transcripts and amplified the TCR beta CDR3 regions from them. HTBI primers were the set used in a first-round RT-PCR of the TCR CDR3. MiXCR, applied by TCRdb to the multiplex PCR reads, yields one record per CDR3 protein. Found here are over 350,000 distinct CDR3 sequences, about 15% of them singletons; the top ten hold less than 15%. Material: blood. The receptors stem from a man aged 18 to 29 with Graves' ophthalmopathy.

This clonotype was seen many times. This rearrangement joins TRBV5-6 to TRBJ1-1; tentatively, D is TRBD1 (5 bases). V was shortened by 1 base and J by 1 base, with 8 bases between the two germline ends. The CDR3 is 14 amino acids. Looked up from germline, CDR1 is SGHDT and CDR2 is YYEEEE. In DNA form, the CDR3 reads TGTGCCAGCAGCTTGTCAGGGTGGAACACTGAAGCTTTCTTT. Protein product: CASSLSGWNTEAFF.

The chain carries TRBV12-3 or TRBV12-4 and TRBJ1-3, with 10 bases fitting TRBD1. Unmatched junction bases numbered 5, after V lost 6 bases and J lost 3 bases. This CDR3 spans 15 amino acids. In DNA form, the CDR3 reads TGTGCCAGCAGGGAGACAGGGGGCTTTGGAAACACCATATATTTT. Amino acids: CASRETGGFGNTIYF.

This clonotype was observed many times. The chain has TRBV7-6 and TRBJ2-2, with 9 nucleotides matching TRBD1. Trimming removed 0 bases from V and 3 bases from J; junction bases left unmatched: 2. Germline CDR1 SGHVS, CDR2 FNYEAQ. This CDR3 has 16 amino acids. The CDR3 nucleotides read TGTGCCAGCAGCTTAGCGACAGGGGGGTACACCGGGGAGCTGTTTTTT. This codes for CASSLATGGYTGELFF.

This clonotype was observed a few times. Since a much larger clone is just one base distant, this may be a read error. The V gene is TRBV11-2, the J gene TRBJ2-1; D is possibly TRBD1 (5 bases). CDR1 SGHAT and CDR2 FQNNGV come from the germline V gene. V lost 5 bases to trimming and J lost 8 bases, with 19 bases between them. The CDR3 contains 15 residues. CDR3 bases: TGTGCCAGCAGCCTTTACGAGCAGGGCGCCTATGAGCAGTTCTTC. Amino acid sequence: CASSLYEQGAYEQFF.

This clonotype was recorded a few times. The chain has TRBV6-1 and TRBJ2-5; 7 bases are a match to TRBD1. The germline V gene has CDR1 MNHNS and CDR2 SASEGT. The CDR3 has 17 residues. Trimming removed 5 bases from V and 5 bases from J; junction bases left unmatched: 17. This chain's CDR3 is CASSLFWGEGASETQYF. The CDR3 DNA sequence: TGTGCCAGCAGTCTTTTCTGGGGAGAGGGGGCATCGGAGACCCAGTACTTC.

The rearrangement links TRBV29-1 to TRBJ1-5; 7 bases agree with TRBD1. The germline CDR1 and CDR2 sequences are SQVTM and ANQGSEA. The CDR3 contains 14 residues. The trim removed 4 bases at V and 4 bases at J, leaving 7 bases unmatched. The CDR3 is CSVGTGNFNQPQHF. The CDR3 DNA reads TGCAGCGTTGGGACAGGAAATTTTAATCAGCCCCAGCATTTT.